One and the same sample provided the 13 T cell receptor beta chains below, sequenced in a study of technical replicates of blood from a few donors. This table comes from immunoSEQ multiplex PCR, and its TCRdb copy is limited to in-frame clones, with some not included. This table has roughly 82,000 clones, around nine tenths appearing once. Sequences were obtained from T cells isolated from PBMCs. The source is a human donor in good health.

This clone was found once. This chain's CDR3 is CASSSRPYSGVSTDTQYF. The DNA of the CDR3 is TGTGCCAGCAGCTCCCGCCCATATAGCGGGGTAAGCACAGATACGCAGTATTTT. The rearrangement uses TRBV7-2 and TRBJ2-3, with 8 bases that match TRBD2. Trimming removed 4 bases from V and 0 bases from J; junction bases left unmatched: 12. Germline V gene data show CDR1 as SGHTA and CDR2 as FQGNSA. CDR3 length: 18 amino acids.

The chain has TRBV19 and TRBJ2-1, with 10 bases aligning to TRBD2. V lost 6 bases, J lost 0 bases, and 2 bases stayed unmatched. Germline V gene data show CDR1 as LNHDA and CDR2 as SQIVND (reference sequence). The CDR3 is 15 residues long. The CDR3 DNA reads TGTGCCAGTAGGGCTAGCGGGAGCTCCTACAATGAGCAGTTCTTC. It is translated as CASRASGSSYNEQFF.

The chain couples TRBV7-3 to TRBJ2-1; a possible D gene is TRBD2 (6 bases). Germline V CDR1 and CDR2: SGHTA, FQGTGA. This CDR3 is 13 amino acids long. Trimming took 1 base from V and 6 from J, leaving 7 bases between them. DNA of the CDR3: TGTGCCAGCAGCTTAAGGAGGGGCAATGAGCAGTTCTTC. Translation: CASSLRRGNEQFF.

CDR3 region: CSVEGRSGRNEQYF. The CDR3 bases are TGCAGCGTTGAGGGGCGCAGCGGGAGAAACGAGCAGTACTTC. This chain uses TRBV29-1 with TRBJ2-7; 8 nucleotides align to TRBD2. V gave up 3 bases and J gave up 5 bases; unmatched junction bases: 9. This CDR3 contains 14 residues. Germline-derived CDR1 and CDR2 are SQVTM and ANQGSEA.

The chain recombines TRBV4-1 with TRBJ2-7; 7 bases match TRBD2. Germline loops: CDR1 MGHRA, CDR2 YSYEKL. Trimming cost V 3 bases and J 0 bases; bases outside gene matches: 5. The CDR3 covers 15 residues. CDR3 nucleotides: TGCGCCAGCAGCCACTCCGGGGGGTCCTCCTACGAGCAGTACTTC. As protein: CASSHSGGSSYEQYF.

This chain joins TRBV20-1 and TRBJ2-1; D is unresolved. Between the trimmed V and J ends, which lost 6 bases and 10 bases, there was a span of 10 bases. The CDR3 loop spans 10 amino acids. Germline values: CDR1 DFQATT, CDR2 SNEGSKA (reference sequence). The CDR3 DNA reads TGCAGTGCGCGGCGTGGAGAGCAGTTCTTC. Protein sequence: CSARRGEQFF.

This clone was seen once. This chain joins TRBV29-1 and TRBJ2-7; 12 positions match TRBD2. V lost 4 bases and J lost 3; bases outside the gene matches: 10. There are 16 residues in the CDR3. Germline V gene lookup returns CDR1 SQVTM and CDR2 ANQGSEA. The CDR3 loop is CSVATSGRGLGYEQYF. In DNA, the CDR3 is TGCAGCGTTGCGACTAGCGGGAGAGGGTTAGGCTACGAGCAGTACTTC.

The CDR3 bases are TGTGCCAGCAGCGTAGAGGGGGCGAACACCGGGGAGCTGTTTTTT. Translated: CASSVEGANTGELFF. The chain is built from TRBV9 and TRBJ2-2; a possible D gene is TRBD1 (6 bases). The V gene's germline CDR1 is SGDLS and CDR2 YYNGEE. There are 15 residues in the CDR3. V gave up 0 bases and J gave up 0 bases, with 6 bases separating them.

The V gene is TRBV9, the J gene TRBJ2-1, with 7 nucleotides matching TRBD2. J gave up 1 base and V 0 bases, and 7 bases lay outside the gene matches. CDR1 is SGDLS, CDR2 YYNGEE, per germline. The CDR3 covers 17 residues. The CDR3 DNA sequence: TGTGCCAGCAGCGTAGAGGAGCGGGGACCTTCCTACAATGAGCAGTTCTTC. It translates to CASSVEERGPSYNEQFF.

The chain has TRBV5-1 and TRBJ1-2; D unclear. Trimming removed 0 bases from V and 3 bases from J, with 12 bases in between. Germline V gene lookup returns CDR1 SGHRS and CDR2 YFSETQ. The CDR3 length is 15 residues. The CDR3 coding sequence is TGCGCCAGCAGCTTGGAAGGTTTTCAGGACTATGGCTACACCTTC. Translation gives CASSLEGFQDYGYTF.

This chain uses TRBV6-5 with TRBJ2-7, with TRBD1 as a possible D gene (5 bases). Trimming left V 5 bases short and J 5 bases short, with 13 bases between. In germline, CDR1 is MNHEY, CDR2 SVGAGI. This CDR3 comprises 13 residues. The CDR3 sequence is CASSNPRVDEQYF. The CDR3 nucleotides are TGTGCCAGCAGTAACCCCAGGGTTGACGAGCAGTACTTC.

The chain employs TRBV5-1 and TRBJ1-1; D not certain. The CDR3 length is 15 residues. The ends were cut back, 0 bases at V and 4 bases at J, with 13 bases in the middle. Germline V CDR1 and CDR2: SGHRS, YFSETQ. The CDR3 is CASSLGGGPGTEAFF. CDR3 DNA sequence: TGCGCCAGCAGCTTGGGGGGAGGGCCAGGCACTGAAGCTTTCTTT.

The chain is built from TRBV25-1 and TRBJ2-3; no definite D call. V was trimmed by 5 bases and J by 8 bases, leaving 11 bases between them. Germline loops: CDR1 MGHDK, CDR2 SYGVNS. This CDR3 comprises 12 residues. The CDR3 DNA is TGTGCCAGCAGTCCAATAACGGGTACGCAGTATTTT. It encodes CASSPITGTQYF.